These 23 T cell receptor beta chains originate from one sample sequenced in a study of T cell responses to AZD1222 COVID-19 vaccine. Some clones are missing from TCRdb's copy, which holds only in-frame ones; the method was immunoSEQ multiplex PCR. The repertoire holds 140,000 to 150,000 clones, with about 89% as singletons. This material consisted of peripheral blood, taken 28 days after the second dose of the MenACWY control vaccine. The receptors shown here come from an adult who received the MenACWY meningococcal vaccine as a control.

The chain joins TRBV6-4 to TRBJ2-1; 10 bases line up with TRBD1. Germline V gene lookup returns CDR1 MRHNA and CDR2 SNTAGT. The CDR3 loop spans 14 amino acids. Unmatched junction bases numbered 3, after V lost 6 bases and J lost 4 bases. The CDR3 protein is CASRGGQGYNEQFF. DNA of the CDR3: TGTGCCAGCAGGGGGGGACAGGGGTACAATGAGCAGTTCTTC.

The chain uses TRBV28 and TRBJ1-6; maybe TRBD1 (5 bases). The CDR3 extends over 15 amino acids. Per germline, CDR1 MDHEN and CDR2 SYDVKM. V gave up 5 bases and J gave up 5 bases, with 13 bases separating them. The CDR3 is CASSHDSTNNSPLHF. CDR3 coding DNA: TGTGCCAGCAGTCACGACAGCACGAATAATTCACCCCTCCACTTT.

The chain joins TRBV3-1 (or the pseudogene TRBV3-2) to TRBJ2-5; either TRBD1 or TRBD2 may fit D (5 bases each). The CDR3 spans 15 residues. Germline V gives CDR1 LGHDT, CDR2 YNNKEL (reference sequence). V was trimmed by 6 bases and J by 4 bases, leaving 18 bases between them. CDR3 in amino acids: CASSLRGRDRETQYF. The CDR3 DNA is TGTGCCAGCAGTCTCCGCGGCAGGGACCGAGAGACCCAGTACTTC.

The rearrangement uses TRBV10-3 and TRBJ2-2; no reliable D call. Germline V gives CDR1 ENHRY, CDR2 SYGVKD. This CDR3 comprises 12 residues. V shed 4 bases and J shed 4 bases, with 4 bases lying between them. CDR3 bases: TGTGCCATCAGTGCCGGCACCGGGGAGCTGTTTTTT. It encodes CAISAGTGELFF.

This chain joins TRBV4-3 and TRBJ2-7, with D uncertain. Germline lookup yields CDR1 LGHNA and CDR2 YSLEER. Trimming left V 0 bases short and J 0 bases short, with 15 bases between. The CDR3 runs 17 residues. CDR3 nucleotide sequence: TGCGCCAGCAGCCAAGAGCACGTTTCCTGGAGCTCCTACGAGCAGTACTTC. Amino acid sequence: CASSQEHVSWSSYEQYF.

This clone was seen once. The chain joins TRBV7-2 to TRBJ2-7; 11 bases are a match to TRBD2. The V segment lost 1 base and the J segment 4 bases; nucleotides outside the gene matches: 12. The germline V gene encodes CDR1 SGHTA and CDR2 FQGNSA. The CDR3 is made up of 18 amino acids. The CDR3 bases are TGTGCCAGCAGCTTAGGTCGGCGCCTAGCGGGGGGAATGTACGAGCAGTACTTC. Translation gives CASSLGRRLAGGMYEQYF.

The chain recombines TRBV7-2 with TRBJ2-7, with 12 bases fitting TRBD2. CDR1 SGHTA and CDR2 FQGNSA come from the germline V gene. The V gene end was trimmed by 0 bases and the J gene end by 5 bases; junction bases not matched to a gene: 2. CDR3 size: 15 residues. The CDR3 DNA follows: TGTGCCAGCAGCTTAGCGACTAGCGGGAGTAACGAGCAGTACTTC. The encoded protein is CASSLATSGSNEQYF. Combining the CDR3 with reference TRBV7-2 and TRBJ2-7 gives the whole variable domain GAGVSQSPSNKVTEKGKDVELRCDPISGHTALYWYRQSLGQGLEFLIYFQGNSAPDKSGLPSDRFSAERTGGSVSTLTIQRTQQEDSAVYLCASSLATSGSNEQYFGPGTRLTVT.

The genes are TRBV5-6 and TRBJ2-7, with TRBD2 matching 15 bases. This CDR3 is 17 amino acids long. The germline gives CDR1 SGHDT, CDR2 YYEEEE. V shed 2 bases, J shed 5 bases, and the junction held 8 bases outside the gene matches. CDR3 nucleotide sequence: TGTGCCAGCAGCTTCACCGGGACTAGCGGGAGGAGGAACGAGCAGTACTTC. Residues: CASSFTGTSGRRNEQYF.

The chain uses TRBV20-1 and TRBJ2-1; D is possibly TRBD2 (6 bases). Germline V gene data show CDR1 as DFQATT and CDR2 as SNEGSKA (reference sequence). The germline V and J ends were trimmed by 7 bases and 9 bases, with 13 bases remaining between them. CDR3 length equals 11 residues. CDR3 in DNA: TGCAGTGAGACTAGTTATGGTGAGCAGTTCTTC. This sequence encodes CSETSYGEQFF.

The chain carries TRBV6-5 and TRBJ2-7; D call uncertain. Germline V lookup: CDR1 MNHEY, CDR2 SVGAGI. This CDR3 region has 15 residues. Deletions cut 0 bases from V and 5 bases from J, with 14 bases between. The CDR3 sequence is CASSYSRFSSHEQYF. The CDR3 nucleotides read TGTGCCAGCAGTTACTCGAGGTTTTCAAGCCACGAGCAGTACTTC.

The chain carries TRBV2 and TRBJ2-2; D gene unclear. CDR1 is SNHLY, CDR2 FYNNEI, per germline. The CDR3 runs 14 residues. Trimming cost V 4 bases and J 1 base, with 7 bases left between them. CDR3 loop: CASSGRENTGELFF. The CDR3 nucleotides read TGTGCCAGCAGTGGTAGGGAGAACACCGGGGAGCTGTTTTTT.

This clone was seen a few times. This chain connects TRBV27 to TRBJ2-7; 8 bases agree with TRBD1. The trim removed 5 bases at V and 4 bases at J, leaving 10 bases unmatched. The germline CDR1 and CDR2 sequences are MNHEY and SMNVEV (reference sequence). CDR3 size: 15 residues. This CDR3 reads CASSRPGTGSYEQYF. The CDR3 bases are TGTGCCAGCAGTCGGCCCGGGACAGGATCGTACGAGCAGTACTTC.

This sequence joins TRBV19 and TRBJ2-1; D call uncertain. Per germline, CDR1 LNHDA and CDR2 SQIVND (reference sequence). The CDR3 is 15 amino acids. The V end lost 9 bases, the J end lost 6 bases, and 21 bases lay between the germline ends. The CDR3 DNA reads TGTGCCAGCTCGAGTCCATACCAATTCTCCAATGAGCAGTTCTTC. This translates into CASSSPYQFSNEQFF.

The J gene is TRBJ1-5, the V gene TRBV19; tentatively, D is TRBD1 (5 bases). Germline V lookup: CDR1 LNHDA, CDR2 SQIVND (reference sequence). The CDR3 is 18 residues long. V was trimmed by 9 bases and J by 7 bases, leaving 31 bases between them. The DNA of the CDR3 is TGTGCCAGCAGGGCCGAACGGGGCGCGACAACCCCACGCCAGCCCCAGCATTTT. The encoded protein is CASRAERGATTPRQPQHF.

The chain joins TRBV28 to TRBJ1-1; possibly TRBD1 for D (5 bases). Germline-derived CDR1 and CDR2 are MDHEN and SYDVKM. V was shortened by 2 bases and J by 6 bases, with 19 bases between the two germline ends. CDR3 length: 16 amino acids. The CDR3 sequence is CASSLGRGSRLAEAFF. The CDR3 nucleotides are TGTGCCAGCAGTTTAGGGCGGGGGTCTCGTTTGGCTGAAGCTTTCTTT.

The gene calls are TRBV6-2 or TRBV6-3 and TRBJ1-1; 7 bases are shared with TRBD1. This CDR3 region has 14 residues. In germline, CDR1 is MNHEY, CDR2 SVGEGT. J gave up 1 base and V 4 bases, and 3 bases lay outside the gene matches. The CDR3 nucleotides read TGTGCCAGCAGTTTAACAGGGGAGAACACTGAAGCTTTCTTT. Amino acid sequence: CASSLTGENTEAFF.

The CDR3: CASGDPGGNSGNTIYF. In DNA form, the CDR3 reads TGTGCCAGCGGCGACCCCGGGGGAAACTCTGGAAACACCATATATTTT. J is TRBJ1-3 and V is TRBV7-6, with a weak D call TRBD1 (5 bases). V lost 8 bases and J lost 0, with 17 bases in between. The CDR3 covers 16 residues. Per germline, CDR1 SGHVS and CDR2 FNYEAQ.

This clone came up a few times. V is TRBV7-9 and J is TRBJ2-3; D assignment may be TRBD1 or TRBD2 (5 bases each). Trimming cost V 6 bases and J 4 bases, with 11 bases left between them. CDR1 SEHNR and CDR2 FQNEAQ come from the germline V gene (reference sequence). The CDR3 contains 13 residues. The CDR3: CASSPRGPDTQYF. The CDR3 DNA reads TGTGCCAGCAGTCCCCGGGGCCCAGATACGCAGTATTTT.

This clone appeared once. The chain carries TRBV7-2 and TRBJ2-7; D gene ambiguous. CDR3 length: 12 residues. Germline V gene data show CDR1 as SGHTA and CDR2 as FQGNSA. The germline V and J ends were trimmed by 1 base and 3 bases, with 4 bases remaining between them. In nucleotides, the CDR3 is TGTGCCAGCAGCTTAGTCAGCTACGAGCAGTACTTC. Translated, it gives CASSLVSYEQYF.

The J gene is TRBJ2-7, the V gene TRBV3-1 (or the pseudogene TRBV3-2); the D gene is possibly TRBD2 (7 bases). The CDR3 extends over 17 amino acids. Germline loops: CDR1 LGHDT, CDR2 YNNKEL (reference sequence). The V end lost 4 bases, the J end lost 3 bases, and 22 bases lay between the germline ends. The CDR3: CASSPGGRGTLGYEQYF. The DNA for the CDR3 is TGTGCCAGCAGCCCGGGAGGAAGAGGGACACTTGGCTACGAGCAGTACTTC.

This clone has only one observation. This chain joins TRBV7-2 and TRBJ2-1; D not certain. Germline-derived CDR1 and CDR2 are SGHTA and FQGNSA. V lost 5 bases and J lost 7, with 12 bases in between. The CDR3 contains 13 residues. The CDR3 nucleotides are TGTGCCAGCAGCACCTACTTCGCGAATGAGCAGTTCTTC. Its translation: CASSTYFANEQFF.

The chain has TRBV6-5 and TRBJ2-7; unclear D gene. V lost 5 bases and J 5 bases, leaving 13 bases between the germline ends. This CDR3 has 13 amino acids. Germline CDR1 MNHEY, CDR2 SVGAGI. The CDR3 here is CASSNPWQHEQYF. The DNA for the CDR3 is TGTGCCAGCAGTAACCCCTGGCAACACGAGCAGTACTTC.

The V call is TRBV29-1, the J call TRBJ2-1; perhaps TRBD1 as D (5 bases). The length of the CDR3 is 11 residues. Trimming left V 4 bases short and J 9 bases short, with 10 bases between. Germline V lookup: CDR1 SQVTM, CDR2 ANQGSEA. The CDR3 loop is CSVVHRFEQFF. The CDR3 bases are TGCAGCGTTGTCCACAGGTTTGAGCAGTTCTTC.